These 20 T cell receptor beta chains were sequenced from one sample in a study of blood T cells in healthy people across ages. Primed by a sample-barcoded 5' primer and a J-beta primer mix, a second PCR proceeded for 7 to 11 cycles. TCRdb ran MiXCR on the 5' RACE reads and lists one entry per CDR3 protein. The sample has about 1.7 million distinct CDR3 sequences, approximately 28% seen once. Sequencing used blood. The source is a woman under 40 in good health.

The CDR3: CASSRQGRGNTEAFF. DNA of the CDR3: TGTGCCAGCAGCCGACAGGGCCGAGGGAACACTGAAGCTTTCTTT. This chain connects TRBV5-5 to TRBJ1-1; 7 bases line up with TRBD1. The V gene end was trimmed by 4 bases and the J gene end by 1 base; junction bases not matched to a gene: 7. The CDR3 is 15 amino acids. Germline assignment: CDR1 SGHKS and CDR2 YYEKEE (reference sequence).

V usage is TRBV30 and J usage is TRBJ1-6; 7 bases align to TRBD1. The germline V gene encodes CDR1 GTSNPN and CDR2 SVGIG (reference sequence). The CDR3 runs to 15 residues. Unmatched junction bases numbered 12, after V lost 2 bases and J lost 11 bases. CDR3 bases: TGTGCCTGGAGTCCATACAGGGGAGGGAAGGCACCCCTCCACTTT. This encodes CAWSPYRGGKAPLHF.

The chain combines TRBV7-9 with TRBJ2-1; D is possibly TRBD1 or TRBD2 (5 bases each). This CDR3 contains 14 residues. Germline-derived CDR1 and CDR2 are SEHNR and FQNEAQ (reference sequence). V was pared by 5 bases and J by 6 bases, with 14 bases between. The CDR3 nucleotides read TGTGCCAGCAGCAGGGGTGGGGGTCGCAATGAGCAGTTCTTC. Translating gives CASSRGGGRNEQFF.

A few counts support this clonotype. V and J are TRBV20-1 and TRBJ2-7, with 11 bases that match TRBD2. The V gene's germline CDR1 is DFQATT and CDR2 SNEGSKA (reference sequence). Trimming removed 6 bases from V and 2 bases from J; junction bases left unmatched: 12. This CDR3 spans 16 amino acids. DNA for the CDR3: TGCAGTGCAGAAGATATGGCGACTAGCGGGACCTACGAGCAGTACTTC. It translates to CSAEDMATSGTYEQYF.

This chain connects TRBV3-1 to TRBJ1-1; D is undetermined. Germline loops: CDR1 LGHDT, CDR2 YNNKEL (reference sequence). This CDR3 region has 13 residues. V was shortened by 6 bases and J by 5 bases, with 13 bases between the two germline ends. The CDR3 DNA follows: TGTGCCAGCAGAGATTTTTCGGGTACTGAAGCTTTCTTT. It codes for CASRDFSGTEAFF. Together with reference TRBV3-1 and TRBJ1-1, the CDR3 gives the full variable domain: DTAVSQTPKYLVTQMGNDKSIKCEQNLGHDTMYWYKQDSKKFLKIMFSYNNKELIINETVPNRFSPKSPDKAHLNLHINSLELGDSAVYFCASRDFSGTEAFFGQGTRLTVV.

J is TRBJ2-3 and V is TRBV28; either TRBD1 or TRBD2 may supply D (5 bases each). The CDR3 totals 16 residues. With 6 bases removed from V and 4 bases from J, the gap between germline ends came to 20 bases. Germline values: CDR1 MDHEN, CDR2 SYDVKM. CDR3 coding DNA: TGTGCCAGCAGCGCCCCTGGGGCAGGAGGCGCAGATACGCAGTATTTT. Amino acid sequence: CASSAPGAGGADTQYF.

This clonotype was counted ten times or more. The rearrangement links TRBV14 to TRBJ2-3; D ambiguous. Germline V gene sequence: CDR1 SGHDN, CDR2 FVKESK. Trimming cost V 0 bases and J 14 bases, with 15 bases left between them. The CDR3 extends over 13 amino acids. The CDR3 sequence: CASSQDPDVSRYF. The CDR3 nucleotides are TGTGCCAGCAGCCAAGATCCAGACGTCAGTAGGTATTTT.

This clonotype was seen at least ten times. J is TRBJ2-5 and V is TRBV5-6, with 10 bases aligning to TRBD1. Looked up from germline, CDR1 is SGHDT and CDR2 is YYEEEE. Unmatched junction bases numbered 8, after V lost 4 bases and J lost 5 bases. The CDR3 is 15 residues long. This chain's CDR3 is CASSRRTGGGETQYF. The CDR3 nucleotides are TGTGCCAGCAGCCGTCGGACAGGGGGTGGGGAGACCCAGTACTTC.

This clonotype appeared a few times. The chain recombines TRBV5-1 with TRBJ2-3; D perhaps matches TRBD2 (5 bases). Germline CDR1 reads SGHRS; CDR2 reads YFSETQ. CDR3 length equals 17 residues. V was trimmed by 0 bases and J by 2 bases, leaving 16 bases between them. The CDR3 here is CASSLAPGKGFTDTQYF. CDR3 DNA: TGCGCCAGCAGCTTGGCCCCCGGGAAGGGCTTCACAGATACGCAGTATTTT.

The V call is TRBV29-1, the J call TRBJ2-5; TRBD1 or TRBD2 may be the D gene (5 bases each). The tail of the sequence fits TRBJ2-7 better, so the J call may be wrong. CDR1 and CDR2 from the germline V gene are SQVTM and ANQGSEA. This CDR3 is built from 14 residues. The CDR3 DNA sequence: TGCAGCGTTGAATCCCGGGACCGTGGAAACGAGCAGTACTTC. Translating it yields CSVESRDRGNEQYF.

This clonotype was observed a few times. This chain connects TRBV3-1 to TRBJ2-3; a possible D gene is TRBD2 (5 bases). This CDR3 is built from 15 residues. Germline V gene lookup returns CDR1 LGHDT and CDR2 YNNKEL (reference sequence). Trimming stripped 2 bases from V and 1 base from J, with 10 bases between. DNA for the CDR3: TGTGCCAGCAGCCAAAGAGGGAAACGCACAGATACGCAGTATTTT. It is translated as CASSQRGKRTDTQYF.

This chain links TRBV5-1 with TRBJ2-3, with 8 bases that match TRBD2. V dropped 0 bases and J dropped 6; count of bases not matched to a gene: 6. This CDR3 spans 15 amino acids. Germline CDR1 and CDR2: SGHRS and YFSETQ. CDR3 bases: TGCGCCAGCAGCTTGGGGCGGGGGGCATCGGATACGCAGTATTTT. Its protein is CASSLGRGASDTQYF.

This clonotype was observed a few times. CDR3 loop: CASSLGEGGTYGYTF. The CDR3 coding sequence is TGTGCCAGCAGCTTAGGCGAGGGGGGAACCTATGGCTACACCTTC. This sequence joins TRBV7-9 and TRBJ1-2; weak D call: TRBD1 (6 bases). Between the trimmed V and J ends, which lost 1 base and 4 bases, there was a span of 13 bases. CDR3 length: 15 amino acids. Germline-derived CDR1 and CDR2 are SEHNR and FQNEAQ (reference sequence).

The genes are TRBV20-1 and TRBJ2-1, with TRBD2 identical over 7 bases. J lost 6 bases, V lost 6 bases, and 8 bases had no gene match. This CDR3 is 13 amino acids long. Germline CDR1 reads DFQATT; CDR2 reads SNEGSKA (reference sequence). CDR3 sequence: CSAEREVSNEQFF. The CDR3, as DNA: TGCAGTGCGGAGCGGGAAGTGAGCAATGAGCAGTTCTTC.

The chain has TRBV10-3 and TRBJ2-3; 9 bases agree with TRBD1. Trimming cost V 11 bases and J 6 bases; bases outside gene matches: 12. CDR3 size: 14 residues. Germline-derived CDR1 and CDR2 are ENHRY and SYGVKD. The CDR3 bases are TGTGCCTCATGTGAGGGACAGGGAGGGGATACGCAGTATTTT. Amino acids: CASCEGQGGDTQYF.

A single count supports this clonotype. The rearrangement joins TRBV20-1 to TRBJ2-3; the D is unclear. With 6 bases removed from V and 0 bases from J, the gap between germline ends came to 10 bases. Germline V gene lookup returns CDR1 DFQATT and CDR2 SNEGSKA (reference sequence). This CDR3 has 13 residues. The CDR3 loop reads CSAWLRSTDTQYF. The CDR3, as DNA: TGCAGTGCGTGGCTCAGAAGCACAGATACGCAGTATTTT.

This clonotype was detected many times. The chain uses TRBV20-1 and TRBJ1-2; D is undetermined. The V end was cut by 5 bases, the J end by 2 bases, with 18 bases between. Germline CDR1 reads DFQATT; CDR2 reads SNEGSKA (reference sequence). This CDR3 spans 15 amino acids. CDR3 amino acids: CSAWTGGNSNYGYTF. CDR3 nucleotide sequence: TGCAGTGCTTGGACCGGAGGGAATTCAAACTATGGCTACACCTTC.

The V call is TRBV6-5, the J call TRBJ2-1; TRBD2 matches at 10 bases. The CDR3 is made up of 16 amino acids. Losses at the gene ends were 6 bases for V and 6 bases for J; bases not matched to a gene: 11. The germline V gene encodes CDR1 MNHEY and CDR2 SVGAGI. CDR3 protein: CASRSGTSGVGNEQFF. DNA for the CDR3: TGTGCCAGCAGAAGTGGTACTAGCGGGGTCGGCAATGAGCAGTTCTTC.

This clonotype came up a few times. The CDR3 DNA is TGTGCCAGCAGATTGACAGGTCAGAGCTACGAGCAGTACTTC. It codes for CASRLTGQSYEQYF. V gene TRBV2 combines with J gene TRBJ2-7; tentatively, D is TRBD1 (6 bases). Trimming stripped 6 bases from V and 3 bases from J, with 15 bases between. The length of the CDR3 is 14 residues. Looked up from germline, CDR1 is SNHLY and CDR2 is FYNNEI.

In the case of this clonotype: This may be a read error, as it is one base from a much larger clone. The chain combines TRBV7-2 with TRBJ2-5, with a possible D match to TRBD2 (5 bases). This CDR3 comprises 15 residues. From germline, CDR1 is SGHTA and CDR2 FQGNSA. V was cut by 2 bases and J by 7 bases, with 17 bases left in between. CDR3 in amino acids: CASSLRSRPAGTQYF. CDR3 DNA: TGTGCCAGCAGCTTAAGGTCACGGCCGGCGGGGACCCAGTACTTC.